This T cell receptor (beta chain) came from a study of HIV-infected patients and healthy controls. This clonotype was counted many times. The germline V gene encodes CDR1 ENHRY and CDR2 SYGVKD. The germline V and J ends were trimmed by 5 bases and 3 bases, with 13 bases remaining between them. CDR3 length equals 14 residues. Alpha and beta constant-region primers primed reverse transcription of about 500 ng RNA. Each of the alpha and beta chains got its own library through chain-specific third strand synthesis with indices. TCRdb called the 5' RACE reads again in MiXCR, with one record for every CDR3 protein. Of thousands of distinct CDR3 sequences listed, over 7.5% are singletons. Follow-up blood was drawn about 14 weeks, roughly three months, after antiretroviral therapy began. No cell fractionation was done, so the repertoire covers all unsorted peripheral blood T cells.

This sample comprised blood, obtained during antiretroviral therapy. The V and J genes are TRBV10-3 and TRBJ2-5; D may be TRBD1 (7 bases). This clonotype was sampled from an adult with HIV infection. The CDR3 is CAISNRGGEETQYF. CDR3 nucleotide sequence: TGTGCCATCAGTAACAGGGGCGGGGAAGAGACCCAGTACTTC.